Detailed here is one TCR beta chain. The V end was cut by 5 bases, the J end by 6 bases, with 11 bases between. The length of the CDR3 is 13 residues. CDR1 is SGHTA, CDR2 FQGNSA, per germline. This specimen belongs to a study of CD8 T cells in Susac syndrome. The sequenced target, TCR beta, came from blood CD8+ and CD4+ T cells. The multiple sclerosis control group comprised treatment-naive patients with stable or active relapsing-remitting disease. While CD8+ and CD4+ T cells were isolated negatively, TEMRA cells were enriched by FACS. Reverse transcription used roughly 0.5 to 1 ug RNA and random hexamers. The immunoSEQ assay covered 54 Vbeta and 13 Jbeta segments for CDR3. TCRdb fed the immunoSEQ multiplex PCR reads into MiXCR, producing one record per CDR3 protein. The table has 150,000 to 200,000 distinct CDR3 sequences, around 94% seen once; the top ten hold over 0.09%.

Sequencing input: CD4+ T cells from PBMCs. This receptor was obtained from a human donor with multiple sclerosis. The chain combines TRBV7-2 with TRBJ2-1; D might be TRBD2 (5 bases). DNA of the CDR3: TGTGCCAGCAGCCCAACACGGGGCAATGAGCAGTTCTTC. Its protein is CASSPTRGNEQFF. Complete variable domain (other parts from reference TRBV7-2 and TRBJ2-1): GAGVSQSPSNKVTEKGKDVELRCDPISGHTALYWYRQSLGQGLEFLIYFQGNSAPDKSGLPSDRFSAERTGGSVSTLTIQRTQQEDSAVYLCASSPTRGNEQFFGPGTRLTVL.